Presented here are 30 T cell receptor beta chains from one specimen sequenced in a study of T-cell memory formation after mild COVID-19. TCRdb independently ran MiXCR on the 5' RACE reads; one entry per CDR3 protein. The repertoire has under 300,000 distinct CDR3 sequences, approximately 9% of them found once; the top ten carry around 21%. What was sequenced was PBMCs or a T cell subset sorted from them (not recorded which). These receptors originate from a man between 18 and 29 years old who had mild COVID-19 (a few samples of this study predate the infection). Cell type and time point are not known.

This clonotype has at least ten counts. This chain joins TRBV23-1 and TRBJ2-5; D perhaps matches TRBD1 (6 bases). TRBV23-1 is sorted into the ORF group, with uncertain function. The CDR3 extends over 19 amino acids. Trimming removed 0 bases from V and 5 bases from J, with 25 bases in between. The DNA for the CDR3 is TGCGCCAGCAGTCAATCGGGTCTTCGTATGGACAGAGGTCGGGAGACCCAGTACTTC. It translates to CASSQSGLRMDRGRETQYF.

This clonotype was seen only a few times. The V call is TRBV7-2, the J call TRBJ1-2, with 7 bases aligning to TRBD1. Germline V CDR1 and CDR2: SGHTA, FQGNSA. V gave up 1 base and J gave up 0 bases; unmatched junction bases: 8. CDR3 length equals 17 residues. The CDR3 nucleotides read TGTGCCAGCAGCTTAGTACAGACAGGGAGAGCTAACTATGGCTACACCTTC. Residues: CASSLVQTGRANYGYTF.

This clonotype was recorded a few times. The chain links TRBV11-3 to TRBJ1-1, with a tentative D call TRBD1 (5 bases). This CDR3 is built from 15 residues. Deletions cut 1 base from V and 1 base from J, with 10 bases between. Germline CDR1 SGHNT, CDR2 YENEEA. The CDR3 DNA sequence: TGTGCCAGCAGCTTAGGAGGCGGGGGGAACACTGAAGCTTTCTTT. This codes for CASSLGGGGNTEAFF.

This clonotype was recorded at least ten times. The chain is built from TRBV12-3 or TRBV12-4 and TRBJ1-2; D uncertain. The ends were cut back, 3 bases at V and 8 bases at J, with 4 bases in the middle. The CDR3 contains 10 residues. The CDR3 loop reads CASSFSGYTF. CDR3 DNA: TGTGCCAGCAGTTTTTCCGGCTACACCTTC.

This clonotype was seen a handful of times. The gene calls are TRBV12-3 or TRBV12-4 and TRBJ1-1; TRBD1 agrees at 7 bases. After removal of 6 bases from V and 8 bases from J, the junction contained 12 bases not matched to a gene. This CDR3 contains 14 residues. CDR3 residues: CASSINAGGKEAFF. CDR3 nucleotides: TGTGCCAGCAGCATTAATGCAGGGGGGAAGGAAGCTTTCTTT.

The CDR3, as DNA: TGTGCCAGCAGCCAAGAGGCGGGGACAGATACGCAGTATTTT. It yields the protein CASSQEAGTDTQYF. The chain has TRBV3-1 and TRBJ2-3; D is perhaps TRBD2 (6 bases). The germline CDR1 and CDR2 sequences are LGHDT and YNNKEL (reference sequence). The length of the CDR3 is 14 residues. The V end was cut by 0 bases, the J end by 3 bases, with 7 bases between.

This clonotype was detected a few times. V and J are TRBV18 and TRBJ1-1, with D hard to call. The V and J ends lost 3 bases and 5 bases respectively, with 10 bases between them. Germline lookup yields CDR1 KGHSH and CDR2 LQKENI. The CDR3 spans 13 residues. CDR3 residues: CASSPQVRTEAFF. In nucleotides, the CDR3 is TGTGCCAGCTCACCTCAGGTACGGACTGAAGCTTTCTTT.

This clonotype was counted many times. The CDR3 is CASSLFRRGEQYF. DNA for the CDR3: TGTGCCAGCAGCTTATTCCGACGGGGCGAGCAGTACTTC. The chain carries TRBV7-2 and TRBJ2-7; D perhaps matches TRBD2 (5 bases). Germline CDR1 SGHTA, CDR2 FQGNSA. V dropped 2 bases and J dropped 6 bases, with 11 bases sitting between them. The CDR3 has 13 amino acids.

In the case of this clonotype: One base away lies a much larger clone, so this may be a sequencing read error. The chain recombines TRBV11-2 with TRBJ2-6; D remains unclear. The V gene lost 10 bases and the J gene lost 0 bases, with 13 bases spanning the gap. Germline lookup yields CDR1 SGHAT and CDR2 FQNNGV. The CDR3 totals 15 residues. CDR3 amino acids: CAIHSSRSGANVLTF. CDR3 sequence (DNA): TGTGCCATCCACTCGAGCCGCTCTGGGGCCAACGTCCTGACTTTC.

This chain uses TRBV29-1 with TRBJ1-1, with unresolved D. The CDR3 runs 12 residues. The germline gives CDR1 SQVTM, CDR2 ANQGSEA. Trimming took 0 bases from V and 7 from J, leaving 9 bases between them. This CDR3 is CSVEDRRVEAFF. The CDR3 DNA sequence: TGCAGCGTTGAAGATCGGAGGGTTGAAGCTTTCTTT. The full variable domain, its missing parts supplied by reference TRBV29-1 and TRBJ1-1, is SAVISQKPSRDICQRGTSLTIQCQVDSQVTMMFWYRQQPGQSLTLIATANQGSEATYESGFVIDKFPISRPNLTFSTLTVSNMSPEDSSIYLCSVEDRRVEAFFGQGTRLTVV.

The rearrangement joins TRBV28 to TRBJ2-5, with 9 bases fitting TRBD1. CDR3 length: 16 amino acids. CDR1 and CDR2 from the germline V gene are MDHEN and SYDVKM. The trim removed 3 bases at V and 4 bases at J, leaving 9 bases unmatched. CDR3 region: CASSFYRTGVGETQYF. CDR3 nucleotide sequence: TGTGCCAGCAGTTTTTATAGGACAGGGGTGGGAGAGACCCAGTACTTC.

The chain couples TRBV6-2 or TRBV6-3 to TRBJ2-2; 14 bases agree with TRBD2. This CDR3 contains 19 residues. Germline-derived CDR1 and CDR2 are MNHEY and SVGEGT. Unmatched junction bases numbered 7, after V lost 4 bases and J lost 0 bases. CDR3 nucleotides: TGTGCCAGCAGTTTTCCCGGGACTAGCGGGGGTGCGAACACCGGGGAGCTGTTTTTT. Translated, it gives CASSFPGTSGGANTGELFF.

This clonotype was seen more than once but under ten times. The chain joins TRBV29-1 to TRBJ2-1; D is uncertain. The germline V and J ends were trimmed by 6 bases and 0 bases, with 9 bases remaining between them. The CDR3 runs to 13 residues. Per germline, CDR1 SQVTM and CDR2 ANQGSEA. The CDR3 DNA sequence: TGCAGCGTCGTGACACCCTCCTACAATGAGCAGTTCTTC. Encoded protein: CSVVTPSYNEQFF.

This clonotype was recorded many times. The CDR3 protein is CASRSFGGSDTQYF. The DNA for the CDR3 is TGTGCCAGCAGGTCTTTCGGGGGGTCAGATACGCAGTATTTT. The V and J genes are TRBV6-5 and TRBJ2-3; 7 bases agree with TRBD2. J was trimmed by 4 bases and V by 6 bases; bases with no gene match: 7. CDR3 length: 14 amino acids. CDR1 is MNHEY and CDR2 is SVGAGI in the germline V gene.

V is TRBV10-3 and J is TRBJ2-1, with 10 bases identical to TRBD2. The CDR3 contains 15 residues. The V gene end was trimmed by 10 bases and the J gene end by 8 bases; junction bases not matched to a gene: 14. The germline gives CDR1 ENHRY, CDR2 SYGVKD. CDR3 loop: CATIGSGGARDEQFF. The CDR3 DNA follows: TGTGCCACCATCGGGAGCGGGGGGGCGCGGGATGAGCAGTTCTTC.

This clonotype was picked up many times. This rearrangement joins TRBV7-9 to TRBJ2-1; 8 nucleotides line up with TRBD2. This CDR3 contains 16 residues. After removal of 4 bases from V and 0 bases from J, the junction contained 5 bases not matched to a gene. Germline loops: CDR1 SEHNR, CDR2 FQNEAQ (reference sequence). The CDR3 spells CASSSKRGSSYNEQFF. The CDR3 DNA sequence: TGTGCCAGCAGCTCTAAGCGGGGGAGCTCCTACAATGAGCAGTTCTTC.

This clonotype has just a few counts. The chain is built from TRBV10-3 and TRBJ2-7; possibly TRBD1 for D (5 bases). Per the germline V gene, CDR1 is ENHRY and CDR2 is SYGVKD. This CDR3 is built from 15 residues. The V and J ends lost 0 bases and 9 bases respectively, with 18 bases between them. CDR3 DNA: TGTGCCATCAGTGAGTCGAATCGCAGGGATTATGGGCAGTACTTC. Translation gives CAISESNRRDYGQYF.

There are many counts of this clonotype. V gene TRBV5-1 combines with J gene TRBJ2-3; D tentatively fits TRBD1 or TRBD2 (5 bases each). The germline CDR1 and CDR2 sequences are SGHRS and YFSETQ. This CDR3 has 16 amino acids. V was cut by 4 bases and J by 0 bases, with 15 bases left in between. CDR3 sequence: CASSAGTDSSTDTQYF. The CDR3 coding sequence is TGCGCCAGCAGCGCCGGGACGGATAGCAGCACAGATACGCAGTATTTT.

This clonotype was counted only a few times. This sequence joins TRBV29-1 and TRBJ2-3; 7 bases fit TRBD1. With 0 bases clipped from V and 3 bases from J, the junction kept 6 bases outside the gene matches. This CDR3 is built from 15 residues. Germline CDR1 and CDR2: SQVTM and ANQGSEA. The CDR3 nucleotides are TGCAGCGTTGAAGATCTGCAACAGGGGACAGATACGCAGTATTTT. Amino acid sequence: CSVEDLQQGTDTQYF.

The sample holds many counts of this clonotype. The V call is TRBV7-8, the J call TRBJ2-5; D is perhaps TRBD2 (6 bases). The CDR3 spans 16 residues. Trimming stripped 2 bases from V and 3 bases from J, with 16 bases between. Germline values: CDR1 SGHVS, CDR2 FQNEAQ. The CDR3, as DNA: TGTGCCAGCAGCTTACTGGGACTCGATATTAAAGAGACCCAGTACTTC. It codes for CASSLLGLDIKETQYF. The full variable domain, its missing parts supplied by reference TRBV7-8 and TRBJ2-5, is GAGVSQSPRYKVAKRGQDVALRCDPISGHVSLFWYQQALGQGPEFLTYFQNEAQLDKSGLPSDRFFAERPEGSVSTLKIQRTQQEDSAVYLCASSLLGLDIKETQYFGPGTRLLVL.

This clonotype was counted a few times. The chain links TRBV20-1 to TRBJ1-2; D is ambiguous. This CDR3 comprises 14 residues. The germline gives CDR1 DFQATT, CDR2 SNEGSKA (reference sequence). V was clipped by 0 bases and J by 0 bases, with 8 bases between them. The CDR3 coding sequence is TGCAGTGCTAGAGAGACTTATACTAACTATGGCTACACCTTC. Encoded protein: CSARETYTNYGYTF.

This chain joins TRBV20-1 and TRBJ1-4, with 9 bases aligning to TRBD1. Germline CDR1 is DFQATT and CDR2 is SNEGSKA (reference sequence). V was pared by 0 bases and J by 6 bases, with 8 bases of the junction left unmatched. The CDR3 consists of 16 residues. CDR3 amino acids: CSARDRAGQGYEKLFF. In DNA form, the CDR3 reads TGCAGTGCTAGAGATCGAGCGGGACAGGGTTATGAAAAACTGTTTTTT.

This clonotype was observed a few times. The chain is built from TRBV5-1 and TRBJ1-2; D not certain. The length of the CDR3 is 14 residues. The V end was cut by 1 base, the J end by 0 bases, with 7 bases between. Germline values: CDR1 SGHRS, CDR2 YFSETQ. Written as DNA, the CDR3 is TGCGCCAGCAGCTTGATGCTTGCTAACTATGGCTACACCTTC. Its protein is CASSLMLANYGYTF.

This clonotype showed up just a few times. The rearrangement uses TRBV5-1 and TRBJ2-3; 7 bases agree with TRBD2. Losses at the gene ends were 2 bases for V and 2 bases for J; bases not matched to a gene: 11. CDR1 is SGHRS and CDR2 is YFSETQ in the germline V gene. CDR3 length: 17 residues. The chain's CDR3 is CASSFAPSGGNTDTQYF. The CDR3 bases are TGCGCCAGCAGCTTCGCCCCCTCCGGGGGGAACACAGATACGCAGTATTTT.

The gene calls are TRBV6-4 and TRBJ2-7; 12 positions agree with TRBD2. The length of the CDR3 is 15 residues. The trim removed 4 bases at V and 4 bases at J, leaving 5 bases unmatched. Germline CDR1 and CDR2: MRHNA and SNTAGT. The CDR3 region is CASSGLAGVGYEQYV. CDR3 DNA sequence: TGTGCCAGCAGTGGACTAGCGGGGGTCGGTTACGAGCAGTACGTC.

This clonotype was seen a few times. This chain connects TRBV6-6 to TRBJ1-2; D unresolved. Germline lookup yields CDR1 MNHNY and CDR2 SVGAGI (reference sequence). The CDR3 sequence is 14 residues long. V dropped 5 bases and J dropped 4 bases, with 14 bases sitting between them. The CDR3 DNA sequence: TGTGCCAGCAGTAGTTACTCGGAGCCCTATGGCTACACCTTC. It specifies CASSSYSEPYGYTF.

This clonotype was seen many times. Given a much more abundant clone one base away, this may be a read error. The chain employs TRBV4-2 and TRBJ2-1, with 13 bases fitting TRBD2. Germline V gene lookup returns CDR1 LGHNA and CDR2 YNFKEQ. V shed 2 bases, J shed 6 bases, and the junction held 1 base outside the gene matches. The CDR3 extends over 15 amino acids. The CDR3 DNA follows: TGTGCCAGCAGCCAAACTAGCGGGGGGGCCAATGAGCAGTTCTTC. It is translated as CASSQTSGGANEQFF.

The table lists this clonotype with a few counts. V and J are TRBV12-3 or TRBV12-4 and TRBJ1-2, with D possibly being TRBD1 (5 bases). This CDR3 is 13 amino acids long. The V gene lost 7 bases and the J gene lost 5 bases, with 14 bases spanning the gap. CDR3 loop: CASIADRGYGYTF. CDR3 sequence (DNA): TGTGCCAGCATCGCCGACAGAGGTTATGGCTACACCTTC.

The chain links TRBV7-8 to TRBJ2-1, with D possibly called TRBD1 or TRBD2 (5 bases each). The germline V and J ends were trimmed by 5 bases and 8 bases, with 10 bases remaining between them. The CDR3 runs to 12 residues. The germline V gene has CDR1 SGHVS and CDR2 FQNEAQ. The CDR3 reads CASSGGRDEQFF. The CDR3 region has the DNA TGTGCCAGCAGCGGGGGAAGGGATGAGCAGTTCTTC.

The J gene is TRBJ2-1, the V gene TRBV5-1; the match to TRBD1 covers 9 bases. The CDR3 covers 15 residues. CDR1 is SGHRS and CDR2 is YFSETQ in the germline V gene. After removal of 0 bases from V and 7 bases from J, the junction contained 5 bases not matched to a gene. The CDR3 protein is CASSLDRGRWNEQFF. In nucleotides, the CDR3 is TGCGCCAGCAGCTTGGACAGGGGGCGTTGGAATGAGCAGTTCTTC.